The present entry profiles one T cell receptor beta chain with its context. The table came from immunoSEQ multiplex PCR; TCRdb's copy has only in-frame clones and leaves some out. The table lists about 94,000 clones, approximately 90% of them singletons. The data stem from a study of control samples from healthy donors and cancer patients. Trimming removed 0 bases at V and 9 bases at J, with 12 bases between. Germline assignment: CDR1 MNHEY and CDR2 SMNVEV (reference sequence). This CDR3 spans 15 amino acids. Material for sequencing was blood. The source of this sequence is a woman between 50 and 59 years old in good health. The chain couples TRBV27 to TRBJ1-6, with D unclear. In nucleotides, the CDR3 is TGTGCCAGCAGTTTATCCCGGGTATTAGGTTCACCCCTCCACTTT. Its protein product is CASSLSRVLGSPLHF.